This TCR beta chain is from a study of OX40 agonist ivuxolimab in advanced cancers. In terms of the full investigation: Ivuxolimab was a fully human IgG2 agonistic monoclonal antibody targeting the costimulatory receptor OX40 (CD134). Intravenous ivuxolimab was administered to patients every 2 weeks at six dose levels: 0.01, 0.1, 0.3, 1.5, 3 and 10 mg/kg. Among the roughly 50 dose-escalation patients, around 20 had hepatocellular carcinoma, approximately 15 melanoma, 9 renal cell carcinoma and 9 head and neck cancer. In the dose-escalation cohort, roughly four fifths of patients were male, and the mean age was around 60 years, with a range of about 20 to 79. Patients were allowed to have had prior anti-PD-1, anti-PD-L1 or anti-CTLA-4 therapy, and approximately 39% of the dose-escalation patients had been treated with checkpoint inhibitors. Three dose-escalation patients achieved partial responses, one with hepatocellular carcinoma and two with cutaneous melanoma. The point of sequencing TCRbeta in the periphery was to test whether ivuxolimab changed TCR sequence diversity and drove clonal T-cell expansion. The paper describes the monotherapy dose-escalation part (N ≈ 52 patients) of the phase I trial of ivuxolimab.

The trial excluded patients who had a history of autoimmune disease or who were on systemic immunosuppression. Peripheral blood for TCR sequencing was collected from all dose cohorts at baseline, on cycle 4 day 1, and on cycle 7 day 1. Samples came from an open-label, multicenter, first-in-human phase I dose-escalation trial of ivuxolimab. Adults with locally advanced or metastatic melanoma, renal cell carcinoma, hepatocellular carcinoma or head and neck squamous cell carcinoma were enrolled in the trial. Before TCR sequencing, CD4+ and CD8+ T cells were separately sorted from peripheral blood. Genomic DNA was isolated from the sorted cells so that the TCRbeta CDR3 region could be sequenced. The immunoSEQ Assay was used to sequence the TCRbeta CDR3 regions. This is the immuneACCESS table as TCRdb keeps it, with only in-frame sequences that have V and J called. A part of the clones is gone; compared with another copy, unresolved V genes explain less than half, and the rest is unexplained. This sample is represented by some 68,000 clones; 80% to 90% of them were singletons. The ten most abundant clones make up 10% to 13% of the sample.

V loses 7 bases, J loses 5 bases, and the germline ends lie 13 bases apart. CDR1 and CDR2, per the germline V gene, are SGHTA and FQGNSA. The CDR3 contains 13 residues, cysteine and phenylalanine counted. Only the CDR3 part of the read is kept: 39 bases, read in frame from the first base. Turning to this clone: Its antigen remains undetermined. Base qualities are not provided; no much larger clone lies one nucleotide away.

Study-wide conclusions, independent of this receptor: The antigen specificity of the peripheral T cells that underwent clonal expansion was not determined. At doses from 0.1 to 3.0 mg/kg, clonal expansion was seen in both CD4+ and CD8+ blood T cells between baseline and week 6. Low levels of normalized T-cell clonal expansion were also seen in some nonresponding patients. After ivuxolimab, expanded clones were on average more numerous among CD8+ T cells than among CD4+ T cells. In the 0.1-3.0 mg/kg groups, partial responders were among the patients with the lowest normalized peripheral clonal expansion, particularly in CD8+ T cells.

The rearrangement joined TRBV7-2 to TRBJ2-3; the D gene could be TRBD1 or TRBD2, each one agreeing over 5 bases. The receptor comes from an adult with an advanced solid tumor such as melanoma, head and neck, liver or kidney cancer. The starting material was CD4+ or CD8+ T cells sorted from blood, obtained in a trial of the OX40 agonist ivuxolimab. DNA sequence: TGTGCCAGCACCATAAGAGGGGAAGATACGCAGTATTTT. This is translated as CASTIRGEDTQYF.